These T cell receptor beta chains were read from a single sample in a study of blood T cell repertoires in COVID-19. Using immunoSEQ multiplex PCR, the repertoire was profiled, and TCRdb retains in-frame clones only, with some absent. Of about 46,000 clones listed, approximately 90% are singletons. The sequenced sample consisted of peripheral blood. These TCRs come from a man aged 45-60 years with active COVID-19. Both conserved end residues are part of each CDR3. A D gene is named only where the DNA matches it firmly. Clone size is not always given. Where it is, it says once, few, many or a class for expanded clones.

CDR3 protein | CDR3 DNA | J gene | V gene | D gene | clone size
CASSMTSGPSSYEQYF | TGCGCCAGCAGCATGACTAGCGGGCCTAGCTCCTACGAGCAGTACTTC | TRBJ2-7 | TRBV5-1 | TRBD2 | NA
CASRGQGNSGNTIYF | TGTGCCAGCAGAGGACAGGGAAACTCTGGAAACACCATATATTTT | TRBJ1-3 | TRBV2 | TRBD1 | NA
CAITRDGGQPQHF | TGTGCCATCACCAGGGATGGGGGCCAGCCCCAGCATTTT | TRBJ1-5 | TRBV10-3 | NA | NA
CASSHGETQYF | TGTGCCAGCAGCCACGGGGAGACCCAGTACTTC | TRBJ2-5 | TRBV14 | NA | once
CASSQLLGHLYTF | TGTGCCAGCAGCCAACTTTTGGGACACTTATACACCTTC | TRBJ1-2 | TRBV3-1/TRBV3-2 | NA | NA
CASSYGARVQETQYF | TGTGCCAGCAGTTACGGAGCGCGGGTCCAAGAGACCCAGTACTTC | TRBJ2-5 | TRBV6-5 | NA | NA
CVPDRVDGYTF | TGCGTGCCCGACAGAGTCGATGGCTACACCTTC | TRBJ1-2 | TRBV20-1 | NA | NA
CASRYSGSYNEQFF | TGTGCCAGCAGGTATAGCGGGTCCTACAATGAGCAGTTCTTC | TRBJ2-1 | TRBV7-8 | TRBD2 | NA
CAWSVKGKETQYF | TGTGCCTGGAGTGTAAAGGGGAAAGAGACCCAGTACTTC | TRBJ2-5 | TRBV30 | NA | NA
CASSPGLRTQYF | TGTGCCAGCAGCCCGGGTTTGAGGACGCAGTATTTT | TRBJ2-3 | TRBV28 | NA | NA
CASSSRTGLYEQYF | TGTGCCAGCAGTTCCCGGACAGGGTTGTACGAGCAGTACTTC | TRBJ2-7 | TRBV6-5 | TRBD1 | NA
CASSQDIGSEAFF | TGTGCCAGCAGCCAAGATATTGGCTCTGAAGCTTTCTTT | TRBJ1-1 | TRBV3-1/TRBV3-2 | NA | once
CASSLELDTGWQYF | TGCGCCAGCAGCCTGGAGCTTGACACCGGATGGCAGTATTTT | TRBJ2-3 | TRBV5-1 | NA | NA
CASSFRPASGRYEQYF | TGTGCCAGCAGCTTTCGTCCGGCTAGCGGGAGGTACGAGCAGTACTTC | TRBJ2-7 | TRBV5-5 | TRBD2 | NA
CASSQAGTAYEQYF | TGTGCCAGCAGCCAAGCAGGTACCGCCTACGAGCAGTACTTC | TRBJ2-7 | TRBV3-1/TRBV3-2 | NA | NA
CAPADTGLAGGPFAGELFF | TGCGCCCCAGCAGATACGGGACTAGCGGGGGGGCCTTTCGCCGGGGAGCTGTTTTTT | TRBJ2-2 | TRBV10-1 | TRBD2 | once